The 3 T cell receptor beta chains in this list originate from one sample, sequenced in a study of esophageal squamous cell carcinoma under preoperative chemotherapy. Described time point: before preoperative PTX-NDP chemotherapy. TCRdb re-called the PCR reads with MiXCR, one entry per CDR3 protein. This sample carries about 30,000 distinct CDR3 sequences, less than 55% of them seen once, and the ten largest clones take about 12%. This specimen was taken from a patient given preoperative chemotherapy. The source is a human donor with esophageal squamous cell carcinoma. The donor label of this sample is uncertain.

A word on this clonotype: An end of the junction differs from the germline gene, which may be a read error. CDR3 loop: CASESAHQETQYF. The CDR3 bases are TGTGCCAGCGAGAGCGCCCACCAAGAGACGCAGTACTTC. V and J are TRBV12-3 or TRBV12-4 and TRBJ2-5, with D uncertain. This CDR3 comprises 13 residues.

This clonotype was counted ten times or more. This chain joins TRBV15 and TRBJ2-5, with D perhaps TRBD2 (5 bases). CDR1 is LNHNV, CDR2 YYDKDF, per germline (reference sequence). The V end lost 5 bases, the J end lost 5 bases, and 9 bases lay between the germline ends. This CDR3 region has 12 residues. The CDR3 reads CATSQTGETQYF. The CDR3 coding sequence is TGTGCCACCAGCCAGACGGGGGAGACCCAGTACTTC.

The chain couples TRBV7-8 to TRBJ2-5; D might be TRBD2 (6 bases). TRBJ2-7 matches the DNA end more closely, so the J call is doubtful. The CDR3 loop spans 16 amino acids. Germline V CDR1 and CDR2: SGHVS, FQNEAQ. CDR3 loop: CASSLTRGGIGYEQYF. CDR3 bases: TGTGCCAGCAGCTTAACGAGGGGCGGGATTGGGTACGAGCAGTACTTC.